Shown below are 29 T cell receptor beta chains from a single sample sequenced in a study of type 1 and type 2 diabetes patients. Amplification started from genomic DNA. Amplification of the beta chain CDR3 used 30 forward and 13 reverse multiplex primers. Using its own MiXCR run on the multiplex PCR reads, TCRdb lists one record per CDR3 protein. Of around 300,000 distinct CDR3 sequences in the sample, approximately 50% were seen once. The sequenced sample consisted of peripheral blood mononuclear cells (PBMCs). These receptors all stem from a man aged 18 to 35 with type 2 diabetes.

In its sample, this clonotype was seen a few times. The chain couples TRBV6-5 to TRBJ2-5; 8 nucleotides align to TRBD1. The ends lost 5 bases at V and 2 bases at J; junction bases unmatched: 4. The CDR3 totals 14 residues. CDR1 is MNHEY and CDR2 is SVGAGI in the germline V gene. The CDR3 is CASSQGQGQETQYF. The DNA of the CDR3 is TGTGCCAGCAGTCAAGGACAGGGTCAAGAGACCCAGTACTTC.

The chain carries TRBV18 and TRBJ1-1; D ambiguous. Trimming stripped 2 bases from V and 6 bases from J, with 10 bases between. The CDR3 contains 13 residues. CDR1 and CDR2 from the germline V gene are KGHSH and LQKENI. DNA of the CDR3: TGTGCCAGCTCACCAAGTCTGCAGTCTGAAGCTTTCTTT. This translates into CASSPSLQSEAFF.

In its sample, this clonotype was seen many times. The J gene is TRBJ2-2, the V gene TRBV15; D possibly uses TRBD1 or TRBD2 (5 bases each). Germline CDR1 is LNHNV and CDR2 is YYDKDF (reference sequence). The CDR3 spans 15 residues. V was cut by 0 bases and J by 4 bases, with 9 bases left in between. DNA of the CDR3: TGTGCCACCAGCAGAGATGCGAGGGGCACCGGGGAGCTGTTTTTT. Translation gives CATSRDARGTGELFF.

On this clonotype itself: A much larger clonotype is one base distant, so this may be a read error. The V gene is TRBV27, the J gene TRBJ2-7; 16 positions match TRBD2. Trimming took 5 bases from V and 4 from J; bases not matched to a gene: 5. This CDR3 comprises 16 residues. Germline assignment: CDR1 MNHEY and CDR2 SMNVEV (reference sequence). The CDR3 is CASSGGTSGRAYEQYF. The CDR3 DNA follows: TGTGCCAGCAGTGGCGGGACTAGCGGGAGGGCTTACGAGCAGTACTTC.

The rearrangement uses TRBV20-1 and TRBJ2-1; D is unresolved. The ends were cut back, 6 bases at V and 0 bases at J, with 15 bases in the middle. CDR3 length: 15 amino acids. The V gene's germline CDR1 is DFQATT and CDR2 SNEGSKA (reference sequence). The CDR3 protein is CSAQEGSSSYNEQFF. CDR3 bases: TGCAGTGCCCAGGAAGGATCAAGCTCCTACAATGAGCAGTTCTTC.

For this clonotype: No conserved phenylalanine or tryptophan ends this CDR3, so it is likely a read error. This chain joins TRBV20-1 and TRBJ2-5; D ambiguous. With 0 bases removed from V and 7 bases from J, the gap between germline ends came to 12 bases. CDR1 DFQATT and CDR2 SNEGSKA come from the germline V gene (reference sequence). The CDR3 covers 13 residues. The CDR3 DNA follows: TGCAGTGCTAGAGATAGGACCCTCGGGACCCAGTACCTC. Translating gives CSARDRTLGTQYL.

The V call is TRBV28, the J call TRBJ2-7; D is undetermined. Trimming shortened V by 5 bases and J by 1 base, and 15 bases separated the two germline ends. Germline V lookup: CDR1 MDHEN, CDR2 SYDVKM. The CDR3 runs 15 residues. The CDR3 loop is CASSGPRHPSYEQYF. In nucleotides, the CDR3 is TGTGCCAGCAGTGGCCCTCGACATCCGTCCTACGAGCAGTACTTC.

This clonotype was recorded only once. The chain is built from TRBV4-3 and TRBJ1-1, with a tentative D call TRBD1 (6 bases). The V end lost 0 bases, the J end lost 0 bases, and 8 bases lay between the germline ends. The CDR3 spans 15 residues. The germline gives CDR1 LGHNA, CDR2 YSLEER. CDR3 DNA: TGCGCCAGCAGCCAAGAGGGACATTTGAACACTGAAGCTTTCTTT. The encoded protein is CASSQEGHLNTEAFF.

As DNA, the CDR3 is TGTGCCATCAGGGAGGGACGGGCTTTCTTT. Protein product: CAIREGRAFF. The chain uses TRBV10-3 and TRBJ1-1; TRBD1 might be the D (5 bases). Germline lookup yields CDR1 ENHRY and CDR2 SYGVKD. The CDR3 loop spans 10 amino acids. The V end was cut by 6 bases, the J end by 11 bases, with 10 bases between.

In its sample, this clonotype was seen many times. This chain joins TRBV25-1 and TRBJ2-7; 11 bases are a match to TRBD1. The germline V gene has CDR1 MGHDK and CDR2 SYGVNS. The trim removed 2 bases at V and 0 bases at J, leaving 3 bases unmatched. The length of the CDR3 is 16 residues. This CDR3 reads CASSERGTGGSYEQYF. DNA for the CDR3: TGTGCCAGCAGTGAACGCGGGACAGGGGGCTCCTACGAGCAGTACTTC.

Details on this clonotype: This may be a read error, as it is one base from a much larger clone. This chain links TRBV7-2 with TRBJ1-6; D is unresolved. This CDR3 has 12 residues. Per germline, CDR1 SGHTA and CDR2 FQGNSA. The CDR3 protein is CASSLVNSPIHF. The CDR3, as DNA: TGTGCCAGCAGCCTAGTCAATTCACCCATCCACTTT.

This clonotype occurred many times. The chain recombines TRBV10-3 with TRBJ1-1; D ambiguous. Trimming cost V 2 bases and J 2 bases, with 6 bases left between them. The CDR3 extends over 13 amino acids. Per germline, CDR1 ENHRY and CDR2 SYGVKD. The DNA for the CDR3 is TGTGCCATCAGTGAGCACGTTAACACTGAAGCTTTCTTT. Protein: CAISEHVNTEAFF.

The chain joins TRBV30 to TRBJ1-1; the D gene is possibly TRBD1 (6 bases). Germline V gene sequence: CDR1 GTSNPN, CDR2 SVGIG (reference sequence). Between the trimmed V and J ends, which lost 5 bases and 6 bases, there was a span of 22 bases. The CDR3 spans 15 residues. The CDR3 is CAWEGPWGAAAEAFF. CDR3 DNA sequence: TGTGCCTGGGAAGGACCATGGGGGGCTGCGGCTGAAGCTTTCTTT.

The sample holds one count of this clonotype. V is TRBV5-1 and J is TRBJ1-6; D gene uncertain. The CDR3 totals 14 residues. Trimming removed 0 bases at V and 9 bases at J, with 10 bases between. The germline gives CDR1 SGHRS, CDR2 YFSETQ. This chain's CDR3 is CASSLGEGSSPLHF. In DNA form, the CDR3 reads TGCGCCAGCAGCTTGGGAGAGGGTTCTTCACCCCTCCACTTT.

V and J are TRBV30 and TRBJ1-5; 7 nucleotides match TRBD1. CDR3 length equals 13 residues. The trim removed 5 bases at V and 6 bases at J, leaving 7 bases unmatched. Germline CDR1 and CDR2: GTSNPN and SVGIG (reference sequence). CDR3 region: CAWARGFGQPQHF. The CDR3 region has the DNA TGTGCCTGGGCCAGGGGGTTCGGTCAGCCCCAGCATTTT.

V is TRBV14 and J is TRBJ1-2; D unclear. The CDR3 extends over 13 amino acids. Trimming cost V 4 bases and J 6 bases, with 12 bases left between them. The germline V gene encodes CDR1 SGHDN and CDR2 FVKESK. For the CDR3, the DNA is TGTGCCAGCAGCCCCACGGCGGACGATGGCTACACCTTC. Protein product: CASSPTADDGYTF.

The chain recombines TRBV7-2 with TRBJ2-3; D might be TRBD1 or TRBD2, each matching 5 bases. CDR3 length: 16 amino acids. Germline V lookup: CDR1 SGHTA, CDR2 FQGNSA. Trimming removed 2 bases at V and 4 bases at J, with 16 bases between. The CDR3 region is CASSLRTPLGADTQYF. In DNA form, the CDR3 reads TGTGCCAGCAGCTTACGGACTCCCCTAGGGGCAGATACGCAGTATTTT.

V is TRBV28 and J is TRBJ2-5; D gene unclear. V shed 6 bases and J shed 1 base, with 9 bases lying between them. The CDR3 length is 13 residues. The germline gives CDR1 MDHEN, CDR2 SYDVKM. CDR3 loop: CASRVDGQETQYF. The CDR3 nucleotides are TGTGCCAGCAGGGTGGACGGCCAAGAGACCCAGTACTTC.

The chain couples TRBV7-6 to TRBJ2-5; D uncertain. This CDR3 spans 15 amino acids. With 4 bases removed from V and 4 bases from J, the gap between germline ends came to 16 bases. The germline V gene encodes CDR1 SGHVS and CDR2 FNYEAQ. CDR3: CASSSQPTYRETQYF. The CDR3 region has the DNA TGTGCCAGCAGCTCGCAACCGACGTACCGAGAGACCCAGTACTTC.

In this sample, this clonotype turned up a few times. The chain joins TRBV7-2 to TRBJ2-5; D perhaps matches TRBD1 (8 bases). V lost 3 bases and J 9 bases, leaving 14 bases between the germline ends. The CDR3 totals 13 residues. CDR1 and CDR2 from the germline V gene are SGHTA and FQGNSA. CDR3 amino acids: CASSFRTGRAQYF. For the CDR3, the DNA is TGTGCCAGCAGCTTTCGGACAGGGAGGGCCCAGTACTTC.

This chain uses TRBV20-1 with TRBJ2-7, with D uncertain. Trimming removed 7 bases at V and 6 bases at J, with 25 bases between. In germline, CDR1 is DFQATT, CDR2 SNEGSKA (reference sequence). The length of the CDR3 is 15 residues. CDR3 in amino acids: CSVSPLTDALGEQYF. The CDR3 bases are TGCAGTGTATCCCCCCTGACGGACGCCCTTGGCGAGCAGTACTTC.

V usage is TRBV6-6 and J usage is TRBJ2-7, with TRBD1 matching over 8 bases. The J segment lost 5 bases and the V segment lost 6 bases, leaving 12 bases of the junction unmatched. The CDR3 runs 15 residues. Germline CDR1 and CDR2: MNHNY and SVGAGI (reference sequence). CDR3 in amino acids: CASRTTGTGVNEQYF. CDR3 nucleotide sequence: TGTGCCAGCAGAACCACCGGGACAGGTGTCAACGAGCAGTACTTC.

In this sample, this clonotype turned up a few times. The gene calls are TRBV5-1 and TRBJ2-7; weak D call: TRBD2 (5 bases). CDR3 length equals 14 residues. CDR1 is SGHRS and CDR2 is YFSETQ in the germline V gene. Trimming pared 5 bases from V and 5 bases from J, leaving 17 bases between. As DNA, the CDR3 is TGCGCCAGCAGTGATGTGGGAGTGTACGACGAGCAGTACTTC. Translation gives CASSDVGVYDEQYF. Full variable domain (outside the CDR3, taken from reference TRBV5-1 and TRBJ2-7): KAGVTQTPRYLIKTRGQQVTLSCSPISGHRSVSWYQQTPGQGLQFLFEYFSETQRNKGNFPGRFSGRQFSNSRSEMNVSTLELGDSALYLCASSDVGVYDEQYFGPGTRLTVT.

This clonotype occurred a few times. The rearrangement links TRBV11-2 to TRBJ2-7; D gene ambiguous. The germline V gene has CDR1 SGHAT and CDR2 FQNNGV. The ends were cut back, 4 bases at V and 6 bases at J, with 10 bases in the middle. This CDR3 has 12 amino acids. CDR3 amino acids: CASSSVSREQYF. DNA of the CDR3: TGTGCCAGCAGCTCCGTCAGCCGCGAGCAGTACTTC.

This rearrangement joins TRBV5-1 to TRBJ2-1; D remains ambiguous. Trimming left V 3 bases short and J 4 bases short, with 17 bases between. CDR1 SGHRS and CDR2 YFSETQ come from the germline V gene. This CDR3 has 16 residues. CDR3 sequence (DNA): TGCGCCAGCAGCTCACTGGGTGTAGACGTTTACAATGAGCAGTTCTTC. It translates to CASSSLGVDVYNEQFF.

The chain recombines TRBV19 with TRBJ1-5, with D possibly TRBD1 on 6 matching bases. The CDR3 sequence is 12 residues long. V dropped 9 bases and J dropped 4 bases, with 10 bases sitting between them. CDR1 LNHDA and CDR2 SQIVND come from the germline V gene (reference sequence). CDR3 nucleotides: TGTGCCAGCAACAGGGCGAATCAGCCCCAGCATTTT. Translating gives CASNRANQPQHF. Looking up the rest from reference TRBV19 and TRBJ1-5 gives the full variable domain: DGGITQSPKYLFRKEGQNVTLSCEQNLNHDAMYWYRQDPGQGLRLIYYSQIVNDFQKGDIAEGYSVSREKKESFPLTVTSAQKNPTAFYLCASNRANQPQHFGDGTRLSIL.

This chain links TRBV9 with TRBJ2-4; 7 bases match TRBD2. Germline lookup yields CDR1 SGDLS and CDR2 YYNGEE. CDR3 length equals 15 residues. After removal of 7 bases from V and 3 bases from J, the junction contained 10 bases not matched to a gene. The CDR3 DNA reads as TGTGCCAGCTCCTTAGCGGGCAGGGTCAAAAACATTCAGTACTTC. Its protein is CASSLAGRVKNIQYF.

This rearrangement joins TRBV12-3 or TRBV12-4 to TRBJ2-7, with D maybe TRBD2 (6 bases). With 3 bases removed from V and 7 bases from J, the gap between germline ends came to 16 bases. The CDR3 is made up of 14 amino acids. The CDR3 sequence: CASSFWGIRGEQYF. CDR3 DNA: TGTGCCAGCAGTTTTTGGGGGATTCGGGGGGAGCAGTACTTC.

There are many counts of this clonotype. The chain employs TRBV10-3 and TRBJ2-2; D may be TRBD2 (6 bases). Germline loops: CDR1 ENHRY, CDR2 SYGVKD. There are 15 residues in the CDR3. Trimming removed 3 bases at V and 0 bases at J, with 8 bases between. The CDR3: CAISEAGSNTGELFF. CDR3 coding DNA: TGTGCCATCAGTGAAGCGGGTTCGAACACCGGGGAGCTGTTTTTT.